The following is a T cell receptor (beta chain) sequence with its context. Its antigen remains unidentified. Sequencing used immunoSEQ version 4 in survey mode. Only in-frame clones appear in the TCRdb table, and some are missing; sequencing was by immunoSEQ multiplex PCR. The sample carries 37,000 or so clones, less than 90% recorded once. This sample is drawn from a study of persistence of HIV-infected CD4 T cells. Study-level information: Suppressive ART had lasted a median of roughly eight years.

This CDR3 has 15 amino acids. V dropped 5 bases and J dropped 3; count of bases not matched to a gene: 11. Germline V gene lookup returns CDR1 SQVTM and CDR2 ANQGSEA. Stimulation used around 10 ug/mL lysate from CMV-infected fibroblasts. Sorted nonresponding memory CD4+ T cells were CD40L-negative, CD69-negative, CD45RO-high. The sequenced sample was CD4+ T cells sorted from PBMCs after approximately 18-hour stimulation, obtained from a patient who received antiretroviral therapy. This chain connects TRBV29-1 to TRBJ2-5, with TRBD1 identical over 8 bases. This TCR derives from an adult man with HIV who was CMV-seropositive. CDR3 residues: CSVQHRGNEEETQYF. The CDR3 coding sequence is TGCAGCGTTCAACACAGGGGGAACGAAGAAGAGACCCAGTACTTC. The entire variable domain, with the rest obtained from reference TRBV29-1 and TRBJ2-5, is as follows: SAVISQKPSRDICQRGTSLTIQCQVDSQVTMMFWYRQQPGQSLTLIATANQGSEATYESGFVIDKFPISRPNLTFSTLTVSNMSPEDSSIYLCSVQHRGNEEETQYFGPGTRLLVL.